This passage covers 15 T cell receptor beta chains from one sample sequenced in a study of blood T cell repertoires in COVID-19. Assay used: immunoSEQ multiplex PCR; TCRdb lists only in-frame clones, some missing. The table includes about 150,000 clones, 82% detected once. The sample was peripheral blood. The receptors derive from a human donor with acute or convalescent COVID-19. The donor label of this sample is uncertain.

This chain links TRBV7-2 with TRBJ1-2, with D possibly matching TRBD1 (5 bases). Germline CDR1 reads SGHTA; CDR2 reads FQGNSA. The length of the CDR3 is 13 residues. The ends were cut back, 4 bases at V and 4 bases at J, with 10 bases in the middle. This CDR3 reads CASSYRGSYGYTF. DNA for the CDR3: TGTGCCAGCAGCTACCGGGGGAGCTATGGCTACACCTTC.

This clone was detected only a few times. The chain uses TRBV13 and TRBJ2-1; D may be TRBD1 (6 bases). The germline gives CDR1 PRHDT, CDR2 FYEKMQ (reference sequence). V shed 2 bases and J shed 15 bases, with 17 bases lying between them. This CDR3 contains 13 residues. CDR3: CASSLSSGTGPFF. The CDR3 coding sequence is TGTGCCAGCAGCTTAAGTTCCGGAACAGGGCCGTTCTTC. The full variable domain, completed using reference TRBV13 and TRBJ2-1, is AAGVIQSPRHLIKEKRETATLKCYPIPRHDTVYWYQQGPGQDPQFLISFYEKMQSDKGSIPDRFSAQQFSDYHSELNMSSLELGDSALYFCASSLSSGTGPFFGPGTRLTVL.

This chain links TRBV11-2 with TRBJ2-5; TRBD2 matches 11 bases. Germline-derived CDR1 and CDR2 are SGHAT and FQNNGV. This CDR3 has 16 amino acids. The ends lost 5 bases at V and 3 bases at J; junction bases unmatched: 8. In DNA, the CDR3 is TGTGCCAGCAGCCGCCAAGGACTAGCGGGTAAAGAGACCCAGTACTTC. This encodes CASSRQGLAGKETQYF.

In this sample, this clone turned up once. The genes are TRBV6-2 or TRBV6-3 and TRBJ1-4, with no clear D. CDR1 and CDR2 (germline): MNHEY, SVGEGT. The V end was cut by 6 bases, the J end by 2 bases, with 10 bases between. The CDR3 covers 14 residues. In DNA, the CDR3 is TGTGCCAGCAGCTCGTGGAGGACTAATGAAAAACTGTTTTTT. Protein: CASSSWRTNEKLFF.

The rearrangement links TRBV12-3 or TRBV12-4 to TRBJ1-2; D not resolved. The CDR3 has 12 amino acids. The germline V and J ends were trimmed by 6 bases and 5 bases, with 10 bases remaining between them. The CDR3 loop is CASSRSGYGYTF. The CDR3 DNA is TGTGCCAGCAGCCGAAGCGGATATGGCTACACCTTC.

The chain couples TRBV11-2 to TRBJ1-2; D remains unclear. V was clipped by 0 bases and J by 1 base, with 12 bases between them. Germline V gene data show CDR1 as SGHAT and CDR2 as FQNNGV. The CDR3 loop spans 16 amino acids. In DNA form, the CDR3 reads TGTGCCAGCAGCTTAGATGGAGTCGGAGATAACTATGGCTACACCTTC. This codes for CASSLDGVGDNYGYTF.

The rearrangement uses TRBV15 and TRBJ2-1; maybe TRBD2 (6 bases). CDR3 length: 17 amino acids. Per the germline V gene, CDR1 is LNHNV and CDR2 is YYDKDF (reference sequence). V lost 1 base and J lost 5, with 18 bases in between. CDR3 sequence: CATSRAGGGRRHNEQFF. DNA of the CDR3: TGTGCCACCAGCAGAGCGGGTGGAGGGCGACGCCACAATGAGCAGTTCTTC.

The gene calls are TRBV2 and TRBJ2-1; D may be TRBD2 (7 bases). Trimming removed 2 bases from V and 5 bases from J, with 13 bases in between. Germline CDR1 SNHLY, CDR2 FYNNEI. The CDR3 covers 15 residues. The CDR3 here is CASSETGGTHNEQFF. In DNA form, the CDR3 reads TGTGCCAGCAGTGAAACCGGGGGGACACACAATGAGCAGTTCTTC.

As DNA, the CDR3 is TGTGCCAGCAGCTTGGTTCGGGGAAAGGATTCACCCCTCCACTTT. Encoded protein: CASSLVRGKDSPLHF. This sequence joins TRBV5-6 and TRBJ1-6; D gene ambiguous. The CDR3 covers 15 residues. V was clipped by 0 bases and J by 8 bases, with 12 bases between them. Germline V lookup: CDR1 SGHDT, CDR2 YYEEEE.

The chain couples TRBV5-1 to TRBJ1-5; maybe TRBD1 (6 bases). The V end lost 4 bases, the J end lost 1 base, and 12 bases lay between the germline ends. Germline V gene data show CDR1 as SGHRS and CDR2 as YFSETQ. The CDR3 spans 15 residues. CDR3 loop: CASSAGGQSNQPQHF. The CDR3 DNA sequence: TGCGCCAGCAGCGCGGGAGGACAGAGCAATCAGCCCCAGCATTTT.

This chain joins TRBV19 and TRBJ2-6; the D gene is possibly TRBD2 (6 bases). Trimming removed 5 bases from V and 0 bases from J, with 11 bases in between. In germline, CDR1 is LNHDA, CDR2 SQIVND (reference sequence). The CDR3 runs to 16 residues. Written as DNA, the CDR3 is TGTGCCAGTAGTCGGAGGGGAGGCTCTGGGGCCAACGTCCTGACTTTC. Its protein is CASSRRGGSGANVLTF.

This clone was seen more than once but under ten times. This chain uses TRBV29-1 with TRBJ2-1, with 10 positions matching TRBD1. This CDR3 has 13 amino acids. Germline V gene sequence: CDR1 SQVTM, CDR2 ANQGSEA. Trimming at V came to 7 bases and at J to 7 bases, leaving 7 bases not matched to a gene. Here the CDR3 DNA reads TGCAGCGCCGACAGGGGGCGCAGGAATGAGCAGTTCTTC. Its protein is CSADRGRRNEQFF.

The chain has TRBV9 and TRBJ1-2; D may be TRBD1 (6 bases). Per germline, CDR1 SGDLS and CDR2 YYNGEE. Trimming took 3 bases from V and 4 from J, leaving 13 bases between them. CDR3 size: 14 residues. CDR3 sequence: CASSGVGGPYGYTF. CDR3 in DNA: TGTGCCAGCAGCGGGGTCGGGGGGCCCTATGGCTACACCTTC.

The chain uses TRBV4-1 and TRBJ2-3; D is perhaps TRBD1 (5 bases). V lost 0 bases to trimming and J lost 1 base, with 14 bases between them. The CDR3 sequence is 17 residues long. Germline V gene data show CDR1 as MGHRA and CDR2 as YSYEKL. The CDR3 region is CASSQDRGRSGTDTQYF. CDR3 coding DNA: TGCGCCAGCAGCCAAGATAGGGGCCGAAGCGGCACAGATACGCAGTATTTT.

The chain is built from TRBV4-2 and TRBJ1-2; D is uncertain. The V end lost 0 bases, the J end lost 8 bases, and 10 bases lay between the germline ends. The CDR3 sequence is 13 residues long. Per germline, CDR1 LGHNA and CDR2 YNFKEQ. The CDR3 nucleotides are TGTGCCAGCAGCCAAGACCTAAGCCCCGGCTACACCTTC. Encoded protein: CASSQDLSPGYTF.